This record concerns one T cell receptor beta chain sequence. The antigen remains unidentified. These data are taken from a study of cytomegalovirus exposure and HLA in healthy donors. Broader study findings: Confirmation was obtained in vitro that a few CMV-associated chains are specific for CMV antigens.

Germline V gene sequence: CDR1 LNHNV, CDR2 YYDKDF (reference sequence). The CDR3 is 18 amino acids. Trimming took 1 base from V and 6 from J; bases not matched to a gene: 13. Donors counted as nominally healthy when sampled, yet unrecorded immune exposures were likely. The PCR had 60 Vbeta and 13 Jbeta primers. Clones were sequenced by immunoSEQ multiplex PCR, and TCRdb holds only the in-frame ones, with some missing. The sample holds 200,000 or so clones; approximately 88% are singletons and the top ten take over 0.65%. V gene TRBV15 combines with J gene TRBJ2-1, with TRBD2 matching over 9 bases. This TCR was sampled from a boy younger than 10 in good health and CMV-seronegative. Sequencing was done on a sample of PBMCs. Here the CDR3 DNA reads TGTGCCACCAGCAGAGTCCTACCTGGGGCTAGCGGGGTCAATGAGCAGTTCTTC. Protein: CATSRVLPGASGVNEQFF.